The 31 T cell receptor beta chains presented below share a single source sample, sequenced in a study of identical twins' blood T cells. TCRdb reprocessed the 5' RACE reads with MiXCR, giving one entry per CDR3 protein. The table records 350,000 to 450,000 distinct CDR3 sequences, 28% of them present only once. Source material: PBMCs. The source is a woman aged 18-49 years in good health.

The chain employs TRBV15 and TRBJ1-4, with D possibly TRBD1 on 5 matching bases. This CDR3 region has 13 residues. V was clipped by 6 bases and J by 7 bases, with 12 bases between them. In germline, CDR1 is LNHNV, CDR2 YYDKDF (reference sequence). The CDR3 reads CATSVQGAEKLFF. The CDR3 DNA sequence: TGTGCCACCAGTGTTCAGGGTGCTGAAAAACTGTTTTTT.

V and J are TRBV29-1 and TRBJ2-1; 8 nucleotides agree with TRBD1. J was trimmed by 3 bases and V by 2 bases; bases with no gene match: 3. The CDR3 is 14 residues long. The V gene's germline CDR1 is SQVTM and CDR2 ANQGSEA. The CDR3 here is CSVETGTGYNEQFF. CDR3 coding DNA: TGCAGCGTTGAAACCGGGACAGGCTACAATGAGCAGTTCTTC.

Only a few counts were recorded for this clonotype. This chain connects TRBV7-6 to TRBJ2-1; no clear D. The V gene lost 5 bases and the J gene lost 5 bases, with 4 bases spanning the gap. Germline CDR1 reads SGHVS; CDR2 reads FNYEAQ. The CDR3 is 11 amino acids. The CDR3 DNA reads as TGTGCCAGCAGCAAGGACAATGAGCAGTTCTTC. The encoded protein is CASSKDNEQFF.

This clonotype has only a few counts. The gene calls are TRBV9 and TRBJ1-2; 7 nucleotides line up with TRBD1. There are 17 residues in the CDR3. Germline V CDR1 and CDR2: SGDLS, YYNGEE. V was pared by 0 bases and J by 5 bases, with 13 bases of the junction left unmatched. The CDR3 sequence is CASSVAPTGAKGYGYTF. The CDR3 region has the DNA TGTGCCAGCAGCGTAGCTCCCACAGGGGCAAAAGGGTATGGCTACACCTTC.

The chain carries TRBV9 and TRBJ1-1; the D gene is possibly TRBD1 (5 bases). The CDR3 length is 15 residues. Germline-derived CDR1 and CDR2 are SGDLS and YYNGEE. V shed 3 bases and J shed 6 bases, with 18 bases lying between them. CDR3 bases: TGTGCCAGCAGCGCCCCGAATCGGGGGTCGGCTGAAGCTTTCTTT. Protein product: CASSAPNRGSAEAFF. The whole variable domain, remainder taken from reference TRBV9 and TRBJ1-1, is DSGVTQTPKHLITATGQRVTLRCSPRSGDLSVYWYQQSLDQGLQFLIQYYNGEERAKGNILERFSAQQFPDLHSELNLSSLELGDSALYFCASSAPNRGSAEAFFGQGTRLTVV.

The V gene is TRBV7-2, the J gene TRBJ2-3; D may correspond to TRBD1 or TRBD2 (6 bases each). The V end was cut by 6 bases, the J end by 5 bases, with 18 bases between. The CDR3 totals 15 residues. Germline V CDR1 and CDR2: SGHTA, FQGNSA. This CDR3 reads CASSLSGARIDTQYF. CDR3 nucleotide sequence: TGTGCCAGCAGTCTCTCGGGGGCGCGGATAGATACGCAGTATTTT.

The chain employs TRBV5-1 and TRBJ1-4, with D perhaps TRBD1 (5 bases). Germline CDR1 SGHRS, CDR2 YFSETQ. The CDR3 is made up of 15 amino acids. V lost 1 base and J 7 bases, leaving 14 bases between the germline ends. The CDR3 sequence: CASSLRGVIGEKLFF. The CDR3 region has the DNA TGCGCCAGCAGCTTGCGGGGGGTAATCGGTGAAAAACTGTTTTTT.

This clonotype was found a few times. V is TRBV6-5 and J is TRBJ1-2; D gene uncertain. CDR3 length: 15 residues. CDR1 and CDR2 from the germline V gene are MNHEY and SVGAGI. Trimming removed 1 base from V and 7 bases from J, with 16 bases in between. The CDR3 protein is CASSYFSGRLPGYTF. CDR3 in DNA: TGTGCCAGCAGTTACTTCTCAGGCAGGTTACCTGGCTACACCTTC.

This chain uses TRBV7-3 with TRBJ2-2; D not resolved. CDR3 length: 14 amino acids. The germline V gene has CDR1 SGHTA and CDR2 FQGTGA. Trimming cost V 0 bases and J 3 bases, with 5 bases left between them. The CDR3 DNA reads TGTGCCAGCAGCTTAACGTTGGACACCGGGGAGCTGTTTTTT. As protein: CASSLTLDTGELFF.

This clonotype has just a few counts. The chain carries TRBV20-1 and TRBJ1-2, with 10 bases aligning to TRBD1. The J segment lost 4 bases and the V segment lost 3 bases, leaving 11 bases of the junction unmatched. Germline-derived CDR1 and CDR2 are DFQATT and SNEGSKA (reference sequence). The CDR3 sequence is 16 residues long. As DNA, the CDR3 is TGCAGTGCTAGTTTTCCTCCGGGACAGGGGCGCTATGGCTACACCTTC. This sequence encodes CSASFPPGQGRYGYTF.

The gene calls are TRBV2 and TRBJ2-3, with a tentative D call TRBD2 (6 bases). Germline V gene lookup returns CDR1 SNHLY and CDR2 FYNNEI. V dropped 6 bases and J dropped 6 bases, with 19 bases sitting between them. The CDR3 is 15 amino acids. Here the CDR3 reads CASRKGGGAGDTQYF. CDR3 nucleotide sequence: TGTGCCAGCAGAAAAGGAGGAGGGGCCGGGGATACGCAGTATTTT. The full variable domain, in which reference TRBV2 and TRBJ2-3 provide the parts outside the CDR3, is EPEVTQTPSHQVTQMGQEVILRCVPISNHLYFYWYRQILGQKVEFLVSFYNNEISEKSEIFDDQFSVERPDGSNFTLKIRSTKLEDSAMYFCASRKGGGAGDTQYFGPGTRLTVL.

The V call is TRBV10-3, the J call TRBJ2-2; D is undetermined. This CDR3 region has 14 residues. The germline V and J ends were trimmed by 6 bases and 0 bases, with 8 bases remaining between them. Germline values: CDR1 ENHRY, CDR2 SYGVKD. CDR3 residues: CAIRTEANTGELFF. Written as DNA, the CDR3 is TGTGCCATCAGAACAGAAGCGAACACCGGGGAGCTGTTTTTT.

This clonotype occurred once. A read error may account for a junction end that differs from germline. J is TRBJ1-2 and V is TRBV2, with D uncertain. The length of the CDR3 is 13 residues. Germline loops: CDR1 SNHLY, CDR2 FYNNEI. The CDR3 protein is CANSRDGNYGYTF. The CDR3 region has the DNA TGTGCCAACAGTCGAGACGGAAACTATGGCTACACCTTC.

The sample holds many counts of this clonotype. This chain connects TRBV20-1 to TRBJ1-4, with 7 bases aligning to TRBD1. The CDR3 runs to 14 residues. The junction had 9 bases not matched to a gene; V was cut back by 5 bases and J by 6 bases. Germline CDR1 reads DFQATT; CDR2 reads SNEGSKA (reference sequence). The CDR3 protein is CSASTGNGDEKLFF. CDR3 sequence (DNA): TGCAGTGCTTCGACAGGGAACGGTGATGAAAAACTGTTTTTT.

The CDR3 nucleotides read TGTGCCATCCGACTAGCGGGATCAGATACGCAGTATTTT. Amino acid sequence: CAIRLAGSDTQYF. J is TRBJ2-3 and V is TRBV10-3, with 11 bases that match TRBD2. V was clipped by 8 bases and J by 4 bases; unmatched bases: 2. CDR1 and CDR2 (germline): ENHRY, SYGVKD. This CDR3 is 13 amino acids long.

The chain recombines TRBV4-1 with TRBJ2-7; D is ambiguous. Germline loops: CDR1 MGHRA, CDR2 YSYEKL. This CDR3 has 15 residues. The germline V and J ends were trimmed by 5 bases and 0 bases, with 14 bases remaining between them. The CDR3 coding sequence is TGCGCCAGCAGCTTCACCCGACGGCTCTCCTACGAGCAGTACTTC. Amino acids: CASSFTRRLSYEQYF.

The CDR3: CSAPRGGYGTEAFF. The CDR3 region has the DNA TGCAGTGCTCCCCGGGGAGGGTATGGCACTGAAGCTTTCTTT. V is TRBV20-1 and J is TRBJ1-1; D is unresolved. Per germline, CDR1 DFQATT and CDR2 SNEGSKA (reference sequence). Trimming pared 5 bases from V and 4 bases from J, leaving 17 bases between. The CDR3 loop spans 14 amino acids.

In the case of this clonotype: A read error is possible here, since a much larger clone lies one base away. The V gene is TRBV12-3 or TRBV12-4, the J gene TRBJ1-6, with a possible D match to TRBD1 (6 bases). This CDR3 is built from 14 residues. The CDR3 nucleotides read TGTGCCTGCAGTTTACAGGGAGCTAATTCACCCCTCCACTTT. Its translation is CACSLQGANSPLHF.

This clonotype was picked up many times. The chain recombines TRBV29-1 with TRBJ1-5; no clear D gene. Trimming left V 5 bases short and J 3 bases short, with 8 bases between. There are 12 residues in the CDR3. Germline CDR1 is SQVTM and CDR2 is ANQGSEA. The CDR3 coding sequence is TGCAGCGTTCCCTCTCTCAATCAGCCCCAGCATTTT. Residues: CSVPSLNQPQHF.

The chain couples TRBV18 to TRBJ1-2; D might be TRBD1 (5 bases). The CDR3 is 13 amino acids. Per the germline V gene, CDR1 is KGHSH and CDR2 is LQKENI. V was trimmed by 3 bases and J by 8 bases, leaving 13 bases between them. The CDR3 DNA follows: TGTGCCAGCTCACCTAACCTCAGGGACGGCTACACCTTC. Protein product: CASSPNLRDGYTF.

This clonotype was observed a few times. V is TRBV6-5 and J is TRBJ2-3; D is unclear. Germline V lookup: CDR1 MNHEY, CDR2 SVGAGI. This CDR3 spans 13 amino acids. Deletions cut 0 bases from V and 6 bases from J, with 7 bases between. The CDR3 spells CASSYSPWDTQYF. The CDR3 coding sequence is TGTGCCAGCAGTTACTCACCCTGGGATACGCAGTATTTT.

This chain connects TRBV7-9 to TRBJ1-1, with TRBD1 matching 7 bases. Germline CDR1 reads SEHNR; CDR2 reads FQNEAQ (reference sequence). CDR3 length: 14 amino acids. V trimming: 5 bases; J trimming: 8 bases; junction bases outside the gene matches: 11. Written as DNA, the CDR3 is TGTGCCAGCAGCCAGGGACAGCCGAGGGAGGAAGCTTTCTTT. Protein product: CASSQGQPREEAFF.

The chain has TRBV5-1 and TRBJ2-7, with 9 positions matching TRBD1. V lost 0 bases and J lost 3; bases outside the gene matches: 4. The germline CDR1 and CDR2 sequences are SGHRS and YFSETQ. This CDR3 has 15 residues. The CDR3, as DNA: TGCGCCAGCAGCTTGGTCGGGACAGGGCTCTACGAGCAGTACTTC. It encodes CASSLVGTGLYEQYF.

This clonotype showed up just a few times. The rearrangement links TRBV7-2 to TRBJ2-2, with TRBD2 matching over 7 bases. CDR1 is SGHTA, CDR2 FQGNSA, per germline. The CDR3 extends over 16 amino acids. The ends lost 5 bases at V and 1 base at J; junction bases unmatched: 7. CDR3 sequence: CASSPNSGVNTGELFF. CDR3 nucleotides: TGTGCCAGCAGCCCCAACAGCGGGGTGAACACCGGGGAGCTGTTTTTT.

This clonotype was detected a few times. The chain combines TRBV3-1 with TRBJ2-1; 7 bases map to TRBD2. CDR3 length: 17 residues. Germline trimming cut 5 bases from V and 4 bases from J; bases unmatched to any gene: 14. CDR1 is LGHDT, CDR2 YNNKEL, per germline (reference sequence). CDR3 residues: CASSSDPTSEAYNEQFF. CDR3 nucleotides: TGTGCCAGCAGCTCCGATCCCACTAGCGAGGCGTACAATGAGCAGTTCTTC.

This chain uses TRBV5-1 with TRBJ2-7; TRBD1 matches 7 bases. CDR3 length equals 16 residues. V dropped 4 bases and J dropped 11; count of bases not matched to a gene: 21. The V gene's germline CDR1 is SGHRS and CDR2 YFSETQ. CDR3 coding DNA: TGCGCCAGCAGCCAACCGGGACAGCACTTAGGTTGTAAGGAGTACTTC. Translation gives CASSQPGQHLGCKEYF.

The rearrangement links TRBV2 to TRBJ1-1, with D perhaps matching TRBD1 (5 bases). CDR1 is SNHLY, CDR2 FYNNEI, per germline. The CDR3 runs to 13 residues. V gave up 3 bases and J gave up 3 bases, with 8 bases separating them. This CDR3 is CASSDQGYTEAFF. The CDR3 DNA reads TGTGCCAGCAGTGATCAGGGATACACTGAAGCTTTCTTT.

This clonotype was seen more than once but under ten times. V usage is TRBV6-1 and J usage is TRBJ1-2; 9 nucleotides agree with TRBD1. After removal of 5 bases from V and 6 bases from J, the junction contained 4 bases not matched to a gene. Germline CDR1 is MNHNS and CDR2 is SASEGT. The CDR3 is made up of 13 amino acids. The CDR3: CASSLRDRDGYTF. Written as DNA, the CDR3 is TGTGCCAGCAGTCTTCGGGACAGGGATGGCTACACCTTC.

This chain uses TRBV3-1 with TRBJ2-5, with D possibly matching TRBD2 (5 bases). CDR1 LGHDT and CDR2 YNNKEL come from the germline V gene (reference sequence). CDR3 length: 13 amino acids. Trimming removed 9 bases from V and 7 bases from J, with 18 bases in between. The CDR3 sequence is CASSLGRRGTQYF. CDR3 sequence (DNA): TGTGCCAGTAGTCTAGGAAGACGGGGGACCCAGTACTTC.

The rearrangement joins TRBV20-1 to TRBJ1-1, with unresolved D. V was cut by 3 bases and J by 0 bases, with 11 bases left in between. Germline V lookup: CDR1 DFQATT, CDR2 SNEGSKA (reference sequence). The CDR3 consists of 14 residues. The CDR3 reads CSARPGILNTEAFF. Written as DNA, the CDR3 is TGCAGTGCTAGGCCGGGGATACTGAACACTGAAGCTTTCTTT.

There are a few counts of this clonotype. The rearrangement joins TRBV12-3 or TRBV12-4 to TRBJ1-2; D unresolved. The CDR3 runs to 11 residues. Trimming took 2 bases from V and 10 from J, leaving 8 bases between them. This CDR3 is CASSLYPDYTF. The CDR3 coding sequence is TGTGCCAGCAGTTTATACCCGGACTACACCTTC.